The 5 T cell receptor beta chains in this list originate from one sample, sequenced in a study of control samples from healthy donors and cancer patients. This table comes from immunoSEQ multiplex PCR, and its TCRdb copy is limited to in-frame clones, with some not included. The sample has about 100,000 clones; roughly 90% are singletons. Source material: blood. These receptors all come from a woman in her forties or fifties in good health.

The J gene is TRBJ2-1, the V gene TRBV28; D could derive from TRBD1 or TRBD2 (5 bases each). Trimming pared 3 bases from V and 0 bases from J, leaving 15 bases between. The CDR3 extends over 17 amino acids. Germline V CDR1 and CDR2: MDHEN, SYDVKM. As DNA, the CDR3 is TGTGCCAGCAGTTTCCCCCCTGCAGGGAGCTCCTACAATGAGCAGTTCTTC. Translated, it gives CASSFPPAGSSYNEQFF.

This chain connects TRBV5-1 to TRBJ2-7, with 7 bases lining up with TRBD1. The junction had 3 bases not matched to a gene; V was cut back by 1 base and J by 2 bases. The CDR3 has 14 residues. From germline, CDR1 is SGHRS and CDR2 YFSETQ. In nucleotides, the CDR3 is TGCGCCAGCAGCTTGATAGGGGGCGCCTACGAGCAGTACGTC. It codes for CASSLIGGAYEQYV.

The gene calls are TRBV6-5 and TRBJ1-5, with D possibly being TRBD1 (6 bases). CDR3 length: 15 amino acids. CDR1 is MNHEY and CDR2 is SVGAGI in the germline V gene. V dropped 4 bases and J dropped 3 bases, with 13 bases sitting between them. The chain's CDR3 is CASSSTGFYNQPQHF. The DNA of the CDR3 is TGTGCCAGCAGTTCCACAGGGTTTTACAATCAGCCCCAGCATTTT.

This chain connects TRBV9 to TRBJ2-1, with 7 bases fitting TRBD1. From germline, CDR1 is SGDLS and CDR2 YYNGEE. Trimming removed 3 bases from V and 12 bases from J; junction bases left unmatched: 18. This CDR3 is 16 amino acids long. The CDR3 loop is CASSEGHLDRALVQFF. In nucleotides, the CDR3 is TGTGCCAGCAGCGAGGGGCATTTAGACAGGGCCCTTGTGCAGTTCTTC.

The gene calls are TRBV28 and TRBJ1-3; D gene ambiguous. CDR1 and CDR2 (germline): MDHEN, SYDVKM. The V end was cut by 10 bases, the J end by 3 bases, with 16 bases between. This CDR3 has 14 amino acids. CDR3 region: CATRVWARGNTIYF. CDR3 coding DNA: TGTGCCACTCGTGTTTGGGCCCGTGGAAACACCATATATTTT.